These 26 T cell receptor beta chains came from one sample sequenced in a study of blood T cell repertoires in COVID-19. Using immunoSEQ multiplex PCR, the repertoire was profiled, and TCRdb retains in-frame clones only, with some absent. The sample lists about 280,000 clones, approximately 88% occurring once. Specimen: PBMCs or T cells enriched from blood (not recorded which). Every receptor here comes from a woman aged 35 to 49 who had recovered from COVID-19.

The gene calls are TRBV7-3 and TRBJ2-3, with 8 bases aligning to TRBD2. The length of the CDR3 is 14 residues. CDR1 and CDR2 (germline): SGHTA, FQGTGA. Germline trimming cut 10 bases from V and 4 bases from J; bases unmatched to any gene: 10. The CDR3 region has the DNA TGTGCCACCGCCCAGCGCGGGAGGTCAGATACGCAGTATTTT. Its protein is CATAQRGRSDTQYF. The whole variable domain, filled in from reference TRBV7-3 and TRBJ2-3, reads GAGVSQTPSNKVTEKGKYVELRCDPISGHTALYWYRQSLGQGPEFLIYFQGTGAADDSGLPNDRFFAVRPEGSVSTLKIQRTERGDSAVYLCATAQRGRSDTQYFGPGTRLTVL.

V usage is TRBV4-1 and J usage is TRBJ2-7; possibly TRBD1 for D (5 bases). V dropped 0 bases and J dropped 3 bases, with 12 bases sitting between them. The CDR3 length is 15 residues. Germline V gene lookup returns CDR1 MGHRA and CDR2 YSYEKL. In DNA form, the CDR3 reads TGCGCCAGCAGCCAAGATCCGACAGCGAACTACGAGCAGTACTTC. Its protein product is CASSQDPTANYEQYF.

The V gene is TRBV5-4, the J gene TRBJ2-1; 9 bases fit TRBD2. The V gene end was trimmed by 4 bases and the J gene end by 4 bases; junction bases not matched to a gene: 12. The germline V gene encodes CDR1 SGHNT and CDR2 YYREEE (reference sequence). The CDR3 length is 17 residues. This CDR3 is CASSREASGNGYNEQFF. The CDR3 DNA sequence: TGTGCCAGCAGCCGGGAGGCTAGCGGGAATGGATACAATGAGCAGTTCTTC.

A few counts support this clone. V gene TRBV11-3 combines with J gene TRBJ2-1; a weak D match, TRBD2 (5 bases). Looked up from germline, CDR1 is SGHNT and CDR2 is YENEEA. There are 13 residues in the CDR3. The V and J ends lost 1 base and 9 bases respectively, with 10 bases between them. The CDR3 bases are TGTGCCAGCAGCTTAGCTCTAGGAGGTGAGCAGTTCTTC. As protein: CASSLALGGEQFF.

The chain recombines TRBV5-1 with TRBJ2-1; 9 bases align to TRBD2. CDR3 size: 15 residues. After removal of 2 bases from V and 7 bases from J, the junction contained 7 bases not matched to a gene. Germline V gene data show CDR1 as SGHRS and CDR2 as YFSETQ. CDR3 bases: TGCGCCAGCAGCTTCGGCGGGAGGGCCGGGAATGAGCAGTTCTTC. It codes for CASSFGGRAGNEQFF.

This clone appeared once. The CDR3 region has the DNA TGTGCCAGCAGCCAAGCCCTTAGCTCCAATTCACCCCTCCACTTT. This codes for CASSQALSSNSPLHF. The rearrangement uses TRBV14 and TRBJ1-6; D unresolved. V was shortened by 1 base and J by 7 bases, with 11 bases between the two germline ends. Germline CDR1 is SGHDN and CDR2 is FVKESK. The CDR3 consists of 15 residues.

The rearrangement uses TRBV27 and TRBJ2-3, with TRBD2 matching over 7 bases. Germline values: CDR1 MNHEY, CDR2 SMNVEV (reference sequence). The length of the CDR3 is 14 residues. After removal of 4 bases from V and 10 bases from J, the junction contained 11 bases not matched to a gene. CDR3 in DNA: TGTGCCAGCAGTTGGGGGACTACACAAATGGCGCAGTATTTT. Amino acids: CASSWGTTQMAQYF.

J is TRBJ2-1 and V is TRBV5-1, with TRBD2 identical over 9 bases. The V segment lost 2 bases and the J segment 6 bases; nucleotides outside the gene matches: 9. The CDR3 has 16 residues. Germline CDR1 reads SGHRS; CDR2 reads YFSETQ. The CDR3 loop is CASSFNSGSLSNEQFF. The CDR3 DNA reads TGCGCCAGCAGCTTCAATAGCGGGAGTCTGAGCAATGAGCAGTTCTTC.

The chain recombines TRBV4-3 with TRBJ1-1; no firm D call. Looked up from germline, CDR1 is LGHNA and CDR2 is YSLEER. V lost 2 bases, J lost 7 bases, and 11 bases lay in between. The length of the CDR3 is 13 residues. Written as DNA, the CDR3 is TGCGCCAGCAGCCAAATGGCCGCTGGTGAAGCTTTCTTT. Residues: CASSQMAAGEAFF.

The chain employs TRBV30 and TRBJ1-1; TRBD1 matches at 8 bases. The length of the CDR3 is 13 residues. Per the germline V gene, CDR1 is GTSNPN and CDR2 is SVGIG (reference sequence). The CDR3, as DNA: TGTGCTTTAGGCAGGGGGCCTTACACTGAAGCTTTCTTT. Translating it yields CALGRGPYTEAFF.

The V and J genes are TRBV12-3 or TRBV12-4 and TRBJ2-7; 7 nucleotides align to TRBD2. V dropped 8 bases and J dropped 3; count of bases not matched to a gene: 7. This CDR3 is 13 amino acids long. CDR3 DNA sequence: TGTGCCAGCCGGTCTAGCGGTATCTACGAGCAGTACTTC. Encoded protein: CASRSSGIYEQYF.

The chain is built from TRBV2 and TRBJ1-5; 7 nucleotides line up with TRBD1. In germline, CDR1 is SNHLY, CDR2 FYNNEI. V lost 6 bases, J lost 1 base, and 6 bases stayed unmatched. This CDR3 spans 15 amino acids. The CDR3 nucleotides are TGTGCCAGCAGAGATAACAGGGGCAGCAATCAGCCCCAGCATTTT. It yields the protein CASRDNRGSNQPQHF.

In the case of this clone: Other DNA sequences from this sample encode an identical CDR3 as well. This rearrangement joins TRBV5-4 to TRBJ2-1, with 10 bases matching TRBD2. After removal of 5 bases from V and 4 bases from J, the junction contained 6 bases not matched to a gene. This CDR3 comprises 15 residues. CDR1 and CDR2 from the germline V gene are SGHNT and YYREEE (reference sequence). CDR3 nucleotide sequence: TGTGCCAGCAGTCCCGGGACTAGCGCATACAATGAGCAGTTCTTC. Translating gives CASSPGTSAYNEQFF.

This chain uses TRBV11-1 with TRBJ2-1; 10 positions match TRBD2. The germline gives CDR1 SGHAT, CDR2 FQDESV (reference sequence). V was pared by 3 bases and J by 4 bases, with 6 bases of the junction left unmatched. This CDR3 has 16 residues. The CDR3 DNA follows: TGTGCCAGCAGCTTCACAGCGGGAGGGTCTTACAATGAGCAGTTCTTC. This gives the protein CASSFTAGGSYNEQFF.

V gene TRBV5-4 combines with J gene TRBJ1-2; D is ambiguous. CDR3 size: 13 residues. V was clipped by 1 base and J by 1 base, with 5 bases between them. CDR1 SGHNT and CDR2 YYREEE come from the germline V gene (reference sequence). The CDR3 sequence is CASSLYYNYGYTF. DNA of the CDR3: TGTGCCAGCAGCTTGTATTATAACTATGGCTACACCTTC.

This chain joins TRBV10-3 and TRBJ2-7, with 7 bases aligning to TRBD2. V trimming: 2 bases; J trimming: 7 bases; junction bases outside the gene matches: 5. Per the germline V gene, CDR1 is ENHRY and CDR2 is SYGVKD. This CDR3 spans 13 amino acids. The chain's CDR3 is CAISERGVGEQYF. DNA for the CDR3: TGTGCCATCAGTGAGCGGGGGGTTGGGGAGCAGTACTTC.

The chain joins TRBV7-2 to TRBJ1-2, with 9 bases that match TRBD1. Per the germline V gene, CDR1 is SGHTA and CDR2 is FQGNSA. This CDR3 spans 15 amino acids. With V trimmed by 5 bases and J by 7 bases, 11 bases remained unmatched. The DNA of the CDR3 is TGTGCCAGCAGCCAGATCCCGGGACAGGGAGCTGGCTACACCTTC. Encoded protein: CASSQIPGQGAGYTF.

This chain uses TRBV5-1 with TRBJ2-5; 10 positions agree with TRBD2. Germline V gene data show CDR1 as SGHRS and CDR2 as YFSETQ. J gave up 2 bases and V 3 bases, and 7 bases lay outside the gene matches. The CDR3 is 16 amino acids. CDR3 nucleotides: TGCGCCAGCAGCTCCGAAGGGACTAGCGAGCAAGAGACCCAGTACTTC. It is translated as CASSSEGTSEQETQYF.

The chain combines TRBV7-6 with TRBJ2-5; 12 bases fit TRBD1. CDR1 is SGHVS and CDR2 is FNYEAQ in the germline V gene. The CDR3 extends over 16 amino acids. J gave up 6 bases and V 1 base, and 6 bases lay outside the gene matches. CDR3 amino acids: CASSLGWDRGLKTQYF. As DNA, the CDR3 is TGTGCCAGCAGCTTAGGGTGGGACAGGGGGCTGAAGACCCAGTACTTC.

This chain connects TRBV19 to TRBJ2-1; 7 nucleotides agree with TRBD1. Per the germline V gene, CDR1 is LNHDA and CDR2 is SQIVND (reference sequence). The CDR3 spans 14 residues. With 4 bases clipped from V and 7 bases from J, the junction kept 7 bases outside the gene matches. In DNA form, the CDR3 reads TGTGCCAGTAGTAAGTCCGGGACAGCAAATGAGCAGTTCTTC. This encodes CASSKSGTANEQFF.

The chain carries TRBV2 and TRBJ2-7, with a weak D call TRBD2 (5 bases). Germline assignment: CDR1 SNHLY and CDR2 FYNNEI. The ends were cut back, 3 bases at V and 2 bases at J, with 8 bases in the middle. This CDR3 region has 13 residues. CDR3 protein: CASSEEVTYEQYF. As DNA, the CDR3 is TGTGCCAGCAGTGAGGAGGTCACCTACGAGCAGTACTTC.

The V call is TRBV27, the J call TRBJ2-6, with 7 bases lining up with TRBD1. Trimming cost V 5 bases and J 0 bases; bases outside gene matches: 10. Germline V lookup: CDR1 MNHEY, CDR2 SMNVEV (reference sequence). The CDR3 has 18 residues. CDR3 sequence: CASSLQGQHFSGANVLTF. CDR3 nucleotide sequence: TGTGCCAGCAGTCTCCAGGGACAGCACTTCTCTGGGGCCAACGTCCTGACTTTC.

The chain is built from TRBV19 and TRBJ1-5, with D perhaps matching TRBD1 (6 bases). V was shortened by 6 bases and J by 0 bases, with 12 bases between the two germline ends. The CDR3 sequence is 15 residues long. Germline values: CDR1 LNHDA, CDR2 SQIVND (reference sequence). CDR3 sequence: CASRDRDYSNQPQHF. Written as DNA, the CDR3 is TGTGCCAGTAGGGACAGAGACTATAGCAATCAGCCCCAGCATTTT.

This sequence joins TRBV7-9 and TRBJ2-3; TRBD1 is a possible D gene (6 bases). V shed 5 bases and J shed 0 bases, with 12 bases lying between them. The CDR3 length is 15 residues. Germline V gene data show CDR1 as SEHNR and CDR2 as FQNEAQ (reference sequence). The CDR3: CASSHTRGSTDTQYF. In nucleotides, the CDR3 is TGTGCCAGCAGCCACACTAGGGGGAGCACAGATACGCAGTATTTT.

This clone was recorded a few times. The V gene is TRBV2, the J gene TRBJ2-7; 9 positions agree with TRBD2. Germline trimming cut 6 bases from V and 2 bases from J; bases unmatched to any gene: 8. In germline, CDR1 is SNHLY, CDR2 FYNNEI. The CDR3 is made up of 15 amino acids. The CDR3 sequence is CASSTRVAGAYEQYF. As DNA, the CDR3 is TGTGCCAGCAGCACGAGGGTAGCGGGGGCCTACGAGCAGTACTTC. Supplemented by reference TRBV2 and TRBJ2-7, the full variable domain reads EPEVTQTPSHQVTQMGQEVILRCVPISNHLYFYWYRQILGQKVEFLVSFYNNEISEKSEIFDDQFSVERPDGSNFTLKIRSTKLEDSAMYFCASSTRVAGAYEQYFGPGTRLTVT.

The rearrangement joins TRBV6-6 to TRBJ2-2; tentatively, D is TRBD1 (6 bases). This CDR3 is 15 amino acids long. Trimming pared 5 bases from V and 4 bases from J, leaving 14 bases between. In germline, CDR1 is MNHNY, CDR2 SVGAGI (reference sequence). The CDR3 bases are TGTGCCAGCAGTCCCCAGGGGCGGGCCACCGGGGAGCTGTTTTTT. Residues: CASSPQGRATGELFF.